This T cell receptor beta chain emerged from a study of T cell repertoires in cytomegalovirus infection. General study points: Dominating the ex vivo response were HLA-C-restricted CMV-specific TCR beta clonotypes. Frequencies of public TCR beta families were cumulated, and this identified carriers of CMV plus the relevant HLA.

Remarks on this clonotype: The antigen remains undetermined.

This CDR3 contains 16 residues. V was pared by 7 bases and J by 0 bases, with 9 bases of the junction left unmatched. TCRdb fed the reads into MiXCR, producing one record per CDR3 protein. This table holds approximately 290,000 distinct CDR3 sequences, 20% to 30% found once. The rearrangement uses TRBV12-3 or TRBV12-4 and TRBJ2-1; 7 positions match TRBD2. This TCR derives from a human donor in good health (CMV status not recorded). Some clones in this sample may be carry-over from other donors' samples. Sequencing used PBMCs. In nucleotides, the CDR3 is TGTGCCAGCACCCTCTCGGGCGGGAGCTCCTACAATGAGCAGTTCTTC. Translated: CASTLSGGSSYNEQFF.